Presented here are 25 T cell receptor beta chains from one specimen sequenced in a study of CD4 T cells in relation to SARS-CoV-2 and coronaviruses. The repertoire was sequenced with immunoSEQ multiplex PCR; TCRdb's copy has only in-frame clones and lacks some. Of 20,000 to 30,000 clones listed, around 80% are singletons. Unexposed donor CD4+ T cells date from about 2011-2018, before the COVID-19 pandemic. Isolation of CD4+ T cells took place after less than twelve days in culture. Antigen specificity for these receptors is unknown. The sequenced sample was CD4+ T cells from PBMCs, cultured in vitro. These receptors all come from a human donor in good health.

The chain uses TRBV2 and TRBJ2-5; TRBD1 aligns across 7 bases. Germline lookup yields CDR1 SNHLY and CDR2 FYNNEI. J lost 2 bases, V lost 6 bases, and 12 bases had no gene match. The CDR3 loop spans 16 amino acids. Here the CDR3 DNA reads TGTGCCAGCAGCGTACCCTACAGGGGTCGGCAAGAGACCCAGTACTTC. This translates into CASSVPYRGRQETQYF.

CDR3 DNA sequence: TGTGCCAGCTCACCAGGGACAGGGACCGACGAGCAGTACTTC. It translates to CASSPGTGTDEQYF. This chain joins TRBV18 and TRBJ2-7, with TRBD1 matching over 9 bases. V trimming: 2 bases; J trimming: 5 bases; junction bases outside the gene matches: 4. Germline lookup yields CDR1 KGHSH and CDR2 LQKENI. The CDR3 has 14 residues.

Only one count was recorded for this clone. This chain connects TRBV6-5 to TRBJ1-4; tentatively, D is TRBD1 (5 bases). V shed 6 bases and J shed 4 bases, with 12 bases lying between them. Looked up from germline, CDR1 is MNHEY and CDR2 is SVGAGI. The CDR3 spans 14 residues. CDR3 residues: CASSRDGINEKLFF. CDR3 in DNA: TGTGCCAGCAGCAGGGACGGGATTAATGAAAAACTGTTTTTT.

The rearrangement links TRBV5-1 to TRBJ2-6; 8 positions match TRBD1. Germline trimming cut 5 bases from V and 4 bases from J; bases unmatched to any gene: 5. This CDR3 spans 15 amino acids. Germline-derived CDR1 and CDR2 are SGHRS and YFSETQ. The CDR3: CASSSGQAGANVLTF. The DNA of the CDR3 is TGCGCCAGCAGTTCGGGACAGGCGGGGGCCAACGTCCTGACTTTC.

The chain carries TRBV4-3 and TRBJ2-1, with D possibly TRBD2 on 6 matching bases. The V end was cut by 0 bases, the J end by 7 bases, with 22 bases between. The CDR3 contains 18 residues. Germline loops: CDR1 LGHNA, CDR2 YSLEER. In DNA, the CDR3 is TGCGCCAGCAGCCAAGACAGACCAGCGCCCGCAGGGAGGAATGAGCAGTTCTTC. The encoded protein is CASSQDRPAPAGRNEQFF.

The chain employs TRBV6-5 and TRBJ1-2, with D perhaps TRBD1 (6 bases). This CDR3 is 14 amino acids long. V gave up 10 bases and J gave up 2 bases, with 17 bases separating them. CDR1 and CDR2 (germline): MNHEY, SVGAGI. CDR3 DNA: TGTGCCACTTTAGAAGGGGGTCTAAACTATGGCTACACCTTC. Its translation: CATLEGGLNYGYTF.

The chain joins TRBV5-1 to TRBJ2-5; D is ambiguous. CDR3 length: 14 amino acids. V lost 0 bases and J 3 bases, leaving 9 bases between the germline ends. Germline V gives CDR1 SGHRS, CDR2 YFSETQ. The CDR3 nucleotides read TGCGCCAGCAGCTTGGCCCCGAGTAAAGAGACCCAGTACTTC. Translation gives CASSLAPSKETQYF.

The chain couples TRBV4-1 to TRBJ1-1; 11 bases line up with TRBD1. The length of the CDR3 is 17 residues. Germline CDR1 and CDR2: MGHRA and YSYEKL. V lost 4 bases, J lost 5 bases, and 12 bases stayed unmatched. This CDR3 is CASSPRTGGSLETEAFF. Here the CDR3 DNA reads TGCGCCAGCAGCCCACGGACAGGGGGCAGTTTGGAGACTGAAGCTTTCTTT.

In its sample, this clone was seen once. V is TRBV6-5 and J is TRBJ1-1; D is undetermined. Germline-derived CDR1 and CDR2 are MNHEY and SVGAGI. V lost 9 bases and J 0 bases, leaving 11 bases between the germline ends. The CDR3 has 13 residues. The CDR3 DNA sequence: TGTGCCAGTAGGAGAGGAGTGAACACTGAAGCTTTCTTT. This codes for CASRRGVNTEAFF.

This clone was seen a handful of times. This chain links TRBV14 with TRBJ1-3; a possible D gene is TRBD1 (6 bases). CDR1 and CDR2 from the germline V gene are SGHDN and FVKESK. The CDR3 runs to 15 residues. Trimming cost V 5 bases and J 0 bases, with 11 bases left between them. The CDR3 here is CASSGYRDSGNTIYF. The CDR3 region has the DNA TGTGCCAGCAGCGGATACAGGGACTCTGGAAACACCATATATTTT.

V usage is TRBV19 and J usage is TRBJ2-1; no clear D gene. V shed 5 bases and J shed 3 bases, with 8 bases lying between them. Germline V gene lookup returns CDR1 LNHDA and CDR2 SQIVND (reference sequence). The CDR3 loop spans 13 amino acids. The CDR3 nucleotides are TGTGCCAGTAGTGCCTCGCTCTACAATGAGCAGTTCTTC. Its translation: CASSASLYNEQFF.

This chain joins TRBV5-1 and TRBJ2-7; 10 bases map to TRBD1. V shed 4 bases, J shed 1 base, and the junction held 5 bases outside the gene matches. The CDR3 totals 15 residues. CDR1 is SGHRS and CDR2 is YFSETQ in the germline V gene. The CDR3 sequence: CASSPRDRGSYEQYF. CDR3 DNA sequence: TGCGCCAGCAGCCCAAGGGACAGGGGTTCCTACGAGCAGTACTTC.

The gene calls are TRBV6-2 or TRBV6-3 and TRBJ2-1, with 8 bases matching TRBD2. The V gene end was trimmed by 4 bases and the J gene end by 5 bases; junction bases not matched to a gene: 7. This CDR3 comprises 15 residues. Germline V lookup: CDR1 MNHEY, CDR2 SVGEGT. CDR3 region: CASSFPAGDDNEQFF. The DNA for the CDR3 is TGTGCCAGCAGTTTCCCAGCGGGGGACGACAATGAGCAGTTCTTC.

The genes are TRBV4-2 and TRBJ2-6; D is perhaps TRBD1 (5 bases). The CDR3 is 16 amino acids. CDR1 is LGHNA and CDR2 is YNFKEQ in the germline V gene. The V end lost 2 bases, the J end lost 0 bases, and 8 bases lay between the germline ends. Written as DNA, the CDR3 is TGTGCCAGCAGCCAACCGACAGCCTCTGGGGCCAACGTCCTGACTTTC. This gives the protein CASSQPTASGANVLTF.

Remarks on this clone: One end of the junction is discordant with germline, which a read error may explain. V is TRBV6-5 and J is TRBJ1-6, with 10 bases fitting TRBD1. The CDR3 loop spans 15 amino acids. Germline CDR1 is MNHEY and CDR2 is SVGAGI. The CDR3 protein is CASSDSDRGRSPLHF. As DNA, the CDR3 is TGTGCCAGCAGTGACTCAGACAGGGGGCGATCACCCCTCCACTTT.

This clone occurred once. This chain connects TRBV7-6 to TRBJ2-1; 7 nucleotides line up with TRBD2. Germline CDR1 is SGHVS and CDR2 is FNYEAQ. The CDR3 is 16 amino acids. The junction had 14 bases not matched to a gene; V was cut back by 4 bases and J by 8 bases. As DNA, the CDR3 is TGTGCCAGCAGCTCCCTTCGAACGGGGGGTAATTATGAGCAGTTCTTC. Protein product: CASSSLRTGGNYEQFF.

The chain joins TRBV6-2 or TRBV6-3 to TRBJ2-6; D unclear. CDR1 is MNHEY, CDR2 SVGEGT, per germline. The CDR3 covers 16 residues. Trimming left V 6 bases short and J 2 bases short, with 14 bases between. CDR3 DNA: TGTGCCAGCAGCCCCGTGGGCGTCACTGGGGCCAACGTCCTGACTTTC. Its translation: CASSPVGVTGANVLTF.

The rearrangement uses TRBV18 and TRBJ2-7; D assignment may be TRBD1 or TRBD2 (5 bases each). V gave up 5 bases and J gave up 2 bases, with 10 bases separating them. The CDR3 has 13 amino acids. Germline V CDR1 and CDR2: KGHSH, LQKENI. The CDR3 here is CASSSGPPYEQYF. The CDR3 nucleotides read TGTGCCAGCTCATCGGGACCACCCTACGAGCAGTACTTC.

In this sample, this clone turned up a few times. This chain connects TRBV5-1 to TRBJ2-5; TRBD2 matches at 7 bases. Per germline, CDR1 SGHRS and CDR2 YFSETQ. J lost 7 bases, V lost 6 bases, and 12 bases had no gene match. The CDR3 consists of 14 residues. CDR3 protein: CASTPGGSGVTQYF. The CDR3 DNA sequence: TGCGCCAGCACCCCCGGGGGGAGCGGGGTGACCCAGTACTTC.

The rearrangement joins TRBV7-2 to TRBJ1-1; D not certain. Germline assignment: CDR1 SGHTA and CDR2 FQGNSA. Trimming pared 3 bases from V and 1 base from J, leaving 12 bases between. The CDR3 is made up of 15 amino acids. The CDR3 region has the DNA TGTGCCAGCAGCTTTGTGGGAGTGAAGAACACTGAAGCTTTCTTT. This sequence encodes CASSFVGVKNTEAFF.

The gene calls are TRBV19 and TRBJ1-5; a possible D gene is TRBD1 (6 bases). The CDR3 has 14 residues. Trimming left V 5 bases short and J 2 bases short, with 10 bases between. CDR1 is LNHDA and CDR2 is SQIVND in the germline V gene (reference sequence). CDR3 in DNA: TGTGCCAGTAGTCTCCCAGGGGGCAATCAGCCCCAGCATTTT. Translated, it gives CASSLPGGNQPQHF.

The gene calls are TRBV27 and TRBJ1-2, with D perhaps TRBD1 (5 bases). The CDR3 is made up of 13 amino acids. The V gene lost 3 bases and the J gene lost 3 bases, with 8 bases spanning the gap. Germline loops: CDR1 MNHEY, CDR2 SMNVEV (reference sequence). The CDR3 DNA reads as TGTGCCAGCAGTTTGTGGGGGGACTATGGCTACACCTTC. Translation: CASSLWGDYGYTF.

The V gene is TRBV27, the J gene TRBJ1-5, with D maybe TRBD1 (5 bases). There are 16 residues in the CDR3. Deletions cut 2 bases from V and 0 bases from J, with 11 bases between. The germline gives CDR1 MNHEY, CDR2 SMNVEV (reference sequence). This CDR3 reads CASSLRTPYSNQPQHF. As DNA, the CDR3 is TGTGCCAGCAGTTTACGGACACCCTATAGCAATCAGCCCCAGCATTTT.

The J gene is TRBJ2-7, the V gene TRBV18; 11 positions agree with TRBD2. This CDR3 has 16 amino acids. CDR1 is KGHSH and CDR2 is LQKENI in the germline V gene. J was trimmed by 2 bases and V by 3 bases; bases with no gene match: 6. CDR3 amino acids: CASSPGTSGTPYEQYF. The CDR3 nucleotides read TGTGCCAGCTCACCCGGGACTAGCGGTACTCCCTACGAGCAGTACTTC.

In this sample, this clone turned up a few times. In DNA form, the CDR3 reads TGCGCCAGCAGCTTGGAAGGGGAGACCCAGTACTTC. Its translation is CASSLEGETQYF. V is TRBV5-1 and J is TRBJ2-5; no clear D. The CDR3 totals 12 residues. V was clipped by 0 bases and J by 5 bases, with 5 bases between them. CDR1 and CDR2 from the germline V gene are SGHRS and YFSETQ.